A single sample gave rise to the 11 T cell receptor beta chains below, sequenced in a study of blood T cells in healthy people across ages. Sample-barcoded 5' priming and a J-beta primer mix drove a second PCR of 7 to 11 cycles. TCRdb re-derived calls from the 5' RACE reads in MiXCR, one entry per CDR3 protein. The sample holds roughly 830,000 distinct CDR3 sequences, around 62% seen once. Sequences were obtained from blood. These receptors originate from a man younger than 45 in good health.

This clonotype was found a few times. V is TRBV2 and J is TRBJ2-7; D is undetermined. Looked up from germline, CDR1 is SNHLY and CDR2 is FYNNEI. Trimming removed 3 bases at V and 6 bases at J, with 9 bases between. This CDR3 comprises 12 residues. CDR3 region: CASSEPSSEQYF. Here the CDR3 DNA reads TGTGCCAGCAGTGAGCCATCCAGCGAGCAGTACTTC.

The chain carries TRBV24-1 and TRBJ2-1; D uncertain. This CDR3 is 13 amino acids long. The germline V and J ends were trimmed by 4 bases and 4 bases, with 7 bases remaining between them. Germline V CDR1 and CDR2: KGHDR, SFDVKD. CDR3 loop: CATSEGYYNEQFF. DNA of the CDR3: TGTGCCACCAGTGAGGGGTATTACAATGAGCAGTTCTTC.

The chain couples TRBV12-3 or TRBV12-4 to TRBJ1-4, with D hard to call. The CDR3 extends over 15 amino acids. Trimming left V 5 bases short and J 6 bases short, with 16 bases between. In DNA form, the CDR3 reads TGTGCCAGCAGTCCACGAACAAACGGGGATGAAAAACTGTTTTTT. This translates into CASSPRTNGDEKLFF.

The chain has TRBV28 and TRBJ2-4; 7 bases are shared with TRBD1. The J call may be in error: the DNA end matches TRBJ2-7 better. The germline gives CDR1 MDHEN, CDR2 SYDVKM. This CDR3 region has 15 residues. CDR3 region: CASSDQGDFLNEQYF. The CDR3 DNA sequence: TGTGCCAGCAGTGATCAGGGGGATTTCCTTAACGAGCAGTACTTC.

The sample holds one count of this clonotype. The rearrangement joins TRBV5-6 to TRBJ2-2; 7 nucleotides line up with TRBD1. V gave up 7 bases and J gave up 4 bases; unmatched junction bases: 13. CDR1 is SGHDT, CDR2 YYEEEE, per germline. The CDR3 has 16 residues. CDR3 bases: TGTGCCAGCGGCAACACAGGGGCTGGCGTCACCGGGGAGCTGTTTTTT. Encoded protein: CASGNTGAGVTGELFF.

The chain has TRBV15 and TRBJ2-6; a possible D gene is TRBD1 (5 bases). Germline CDR1 and CDR2: LNHNV and YYDKDF (reference sequence). The CDR3 is 17 residues long. With 0 bases removed from V and 0 bases from J, the gap between germline ends came to 9 bases. CDR3 DNA sequence: TGTGCCACCAGCAGAGATCAAGGGGTCTCTGGGGCCAACGTCCTGACTTTC. It encodes CATSRDQGVSGANVLTF.

CDR3 nucleotide sequence: TGTGCCGTAAGCCCTACAGGGGCATTGGGGACCCAGTACTTC. Translation: CAVSPTGALGTQYF. V gene TRBV24-1 combines with J gene TRBJ2-7; TRBD1 matches at 7 bases. The tail of the sequence fits TRBJ2-5 better, so the J call may be wrong. Germline V gene lookup returns CDR1 KGHDR and CDR2 SFDVKD. This CDR3 comprises 14 residues.

The chain links TRBV2 to TRBJ2-7; D is unclear. The last part of the DNA fits TRBJ2-5 better; the J call may be wrong. The CDR3 runs 12 residues. Germline assignment: CDR1 SNHLY and CDR2 FYNNEI. CDR3 DNA sequence: TGTGCCAGCACCCCAGTCCGTGAGACCCAGTACTTC. Translating it yields CASTPVRETQYF.

The V call is TRBV11-2, the J call TRBJ2-7, with 8 bases lining up with TRBD1. The V gene end was trimmed by 1 base and the J gene end by 5 bases; junction bases not matched to a gene: 4. Germline V gene data show CDR1 as SGHAT and CDR2 as FQNNGV. This CDR3 has 14 residues. The CDR3: CASSLGATGDEQYF. Here the CDR3 DNA reads TGTGCCAGCAGCTTAGGAGCGACAGGGGACGAGCAGTACTTC.

This clonotype was detected only a few times. V and J are TRBV7-9 and TRBJ2-7; weak D call: TRBD1 (5 bases). V lost 3 bases and J 4 bases, leaving 7 bases between the germline ends. In germline, CDR1 is SEHNR, CDR2 FQNEAQ (reference sequence). This CDR3 has 12 amino acids. CDR3 sequence: CASSFRAYEQYF. CDR3 DNA sequence: TGTGCCAGCAGCTTCAGGGCGTACGAGCAGTACTTC.

This sequence joins TRBV7-6 and TRBJ2-5, with 7 bases fitting TRBD1. J was trimmed by 0 bases and V by 3 bases; bases with no gene match: 4. CDR1 SGHVS and CDR2 FNYEAQ come from the germline V gene. This CDR3 comprises 15 residues. CDR3: CASSFRTGHQETQYF. DNA of the CDR3: TGTGCCAGCAGCTTCCGGACAGGCCACCAAGAGACCCAGTACTTC.